Shown below are 9 T cell receptor beta chains from a single sample sequenced in a study of vaccination and CD4 T cells after COVID-19. These receptors have no identified antigens. Oncomine TCR Beta short-read sequencing was applied to DNA from cultured CD4+ T cells. TCRdb reprocessed the PCR reads via MiXCR and lists one record per CDR3 protein. The profile shows roughly 4,500 distinct CDR3 sequences, 15% to 20% of them singletons. Sample treatment: approximately nine-day PBMC culture with coronavirus spike peptide pools or control peptides (ViraFEST assay). Source material: CD4+ T cells from blood, cultured in vitro. These TCRs come from a human donor who had recovered from COVID-19.

This chain links TRBV5-6 with TRBJ1-2, with a weak D call TRBD1 (5 bases). Trimming took off 0 bases at V and 2 bases at J, with 20 bases between the two ends. This CDR3 comprises 18 residues. CDR1 and CDR2 (germline): SGHDT, YYEEEE. CDR3 loop: CASSLARRGSLSNYGYTF. Here the CDR3 DNA reads TGTGCCAGCAGCTTGGCCAGGCGGGGCAGCCTTTCAAACTATGGCTACACCTTC.

The chain is built from TRBV5-4 and TRBJ1-2; 10 nucleotides line up with TRBD1. V trimming: 2 bases; J trimming: 4 bases; junction bases outside the gene matches: 2. This CDR3 has 14 residues. Germline CDR1 reads SGHNT; CDR2 reads YYREEE (reference sequence). The CDR3 region is CASSFGQGVYGYTF. For the CDR3, the DNA is TGTGCCAGCAGCTTCGGACAGGGGGTCTATGGCTACACCTTC.

Note on this clonotype: It may be a read error: a sequence one base away is much more abundant. The genes are TRBV7-2 and TRBJ1-5; 9 nucleotides match TRBD1. Germline CDR1 SGHTA, CDR2 FQGNSA. This CDR3 spans 15 amino acids. The V and J ends lost 4 bases and 4 bases, in that order; junction bases with no gene match: 5. The CDR3 sequence is CASSSSTGGNQPQHF. The CDR3 nucleotides are TGTGCCAGCAGCTCATCGACAGGGGGGAATCAGCCCCAGCATTTT.

Sample share makes this clonotype medium-sized. This chain joins TRBV23-1 and TRBJ1-6; possible D gene TRBD1, 6 bases. TRBV23-1 is placed among ORFs of uncertain function. V lost 6 bases to trimming and J lost 11 bases, with 14 bases between them. CDR3 length equals 13 residues. In nucleotides, the CDR3 is TGCGCCAGCAGCCGAAGACAGGTTGCACCCCTCCACTTT. Its protein product is CASSRRQVAPLHF.

J is TRBJ1-4 and V is TRBV2; D is uncertain. Germline CDR1 is SNHLY and CDR2 is FYNNEI. Trimming took off 6 bases at V and 7 bases at J, with 6 bases between the two ends. This CDR3 contains 11 residues. CDR3 nucleotide sequence: TGTGCCAGCAGCTACGTTGAAAAACTGTTTTTT. Its protein is CASSYVEKLFF.

For this clonotype: At one boundary the junction diverges from the germline segment, which might be a read error. V gene TRBV30 combines with J gene TRBJ1-2, with 12 bases matching TRBD1. The CDR3 length is 14 residues. Looked up from germline, CDR1 is GTSNPN and CDR2 is SVGIG (reference sequence). The CDR3 spells CVWTPGQGAGGYTF. CDR3 in DNA: TGTGTCTGGACCCCGGGACAGGGGGCGGGAGGCTACACCTTC.

The chain links TRBV12-3 or TRBV12-4 to TRBJ2-7; D remains unclear. The CDR3 has 12 residues. With 4 bases removed from V and 7 bases from J, the gap between germline ends came to 11 bases. The DNA for the CDR3 is TGTGCCAGCAGTTGGGAACTGGAAGAGCAGTACTTC. Residues: CASSWELEEQYF.

This clonotype has only a few counts. The chain combines TRBV20-1 with TRBJ2-3, with D tentatively TRBD2 (5 bases). Germline V gene data show CDR1 as DFQATT and CDR2 as SNEGSKA (reference sequence). The CDR3 consists of 17 residues. Trimming removed 3 bases from V and 4 bases from J, with 23 bases in between. The CDR3 loop is CSASRPSARVWADTQYF. In DNA form, the CDR3 reads TGCAGTGCTAGTCGCCCGTCTGCGAGGGTTTGGGCAGATACGCAGTATTTT.

By share of the sample, this clonotype is large. This chain links TRBV7-8 with TRBJ2-3; D ambiguous. The CDR3 extends over 12 amino acids. Trimming cost V 5 bases and J 5 bases, with 8 bases left between them. Germline CDR1 reads SGHVS; CDR2 reads FQNEAQ. The DNA for the CDR3 is TGTGCCAGCAGCCCAATGGGAGATACGCAGTATTTT. Its translation: CASSPMGDTQYF.